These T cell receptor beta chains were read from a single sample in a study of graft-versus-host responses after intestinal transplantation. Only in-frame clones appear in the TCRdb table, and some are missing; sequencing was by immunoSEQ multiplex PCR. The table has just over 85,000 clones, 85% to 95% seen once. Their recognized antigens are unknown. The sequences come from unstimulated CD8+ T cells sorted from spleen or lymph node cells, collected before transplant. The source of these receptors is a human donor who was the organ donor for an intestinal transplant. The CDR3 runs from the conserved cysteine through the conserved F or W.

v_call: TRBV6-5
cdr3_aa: CASSYAAGATYNEQFF

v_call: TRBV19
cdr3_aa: CASSIPGGYTEAFF

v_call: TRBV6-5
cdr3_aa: CASSYIGQTYTGELFF

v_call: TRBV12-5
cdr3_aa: CASGLGQGGSPLHF

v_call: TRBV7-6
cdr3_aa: CASSPTKWSTGVSYEQYF

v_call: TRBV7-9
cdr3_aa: CASSRTGDGDEQYF

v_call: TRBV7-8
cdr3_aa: CASSLGRVGELFF

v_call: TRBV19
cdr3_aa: CASSPDPGTTAKWVSNQPQHF

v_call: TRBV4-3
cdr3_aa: CASSQDKQFYEQYF

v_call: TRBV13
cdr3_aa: CASSQQGRTGNTIYF

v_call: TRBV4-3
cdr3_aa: CASSQVWWGGQPQHF

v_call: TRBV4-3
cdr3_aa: CASSQDRGFNEKLFF

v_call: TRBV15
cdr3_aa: CATSRDLGQALNYGYTF

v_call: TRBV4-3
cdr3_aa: CASSRGDGSYEQYF

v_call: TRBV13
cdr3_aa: CASSTRQGLTEAFF

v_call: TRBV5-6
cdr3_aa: CASSFGTPPSEQYF

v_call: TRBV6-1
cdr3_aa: CASSTGDGYTF

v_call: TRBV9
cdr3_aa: CASSYSTGANSYEQYF

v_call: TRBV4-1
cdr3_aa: CASSQVGIRDRRTDTQYF

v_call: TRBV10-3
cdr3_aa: CAISESSFRGQGYTF

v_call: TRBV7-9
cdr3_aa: CAGRQGAQETQYF

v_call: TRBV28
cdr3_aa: CASSLTFGSMTARYGYTF

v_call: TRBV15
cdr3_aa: CATSSGPGQGYEQYF

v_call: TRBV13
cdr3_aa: CASSARAEAFF

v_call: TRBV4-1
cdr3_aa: CASSQDQGDTGELFF

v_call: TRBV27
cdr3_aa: CASSPGEATEAFF

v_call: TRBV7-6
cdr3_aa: CASSLGAGRDEQFF

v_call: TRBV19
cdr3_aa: CASSTGLGTEGWTQYF

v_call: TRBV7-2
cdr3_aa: CASSLTGSGGSRSYNEQFF

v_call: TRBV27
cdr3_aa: CASSDRVNYEQYF

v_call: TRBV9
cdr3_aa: CASSPYGPLPPWETQYF

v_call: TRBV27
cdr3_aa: CASSLNLRTEAFF

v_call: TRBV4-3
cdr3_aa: CASCRDRGGEQYF

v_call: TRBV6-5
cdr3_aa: CASRLRQGMVKTQYF

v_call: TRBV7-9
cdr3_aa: CASSPDSSNTEAFF

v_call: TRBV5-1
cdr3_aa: CASSIGGPGWQYF

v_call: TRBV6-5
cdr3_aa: CASSLGGPGNSPLHF

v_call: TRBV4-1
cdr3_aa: CASSQEGGSRFNYGYTF

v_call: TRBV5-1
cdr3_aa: CASSLGGSSEQYF